This T cell receptor beta chain was profiled in a study of cytomegalovirus exposure and HLA in healthy donors. The CDR3 runs to 13 residues. Trimming stripped 3 bases from V and 4 bases from J, with 10 bases between. Germline V gene lookup returns CDR1 SGHNT and CDR2 YYREEE (reference sequence). This table comes from immunoSEQ multiplex PCR, and its TCRdb copy is limited to in-frame clones, with some not included. This repertoire shows 250,000 to 350,000 clones, approximately 90% found once; its top ten account for 0.65% to 0.85%. Sample: PBMCs. The chain carries TRBV5-4 and TRBJ2-5; D gene uncertain. The source is a woman aged 18-30 years in good health and CMV-seronegative. CDR3 in amino acids: CASSSPTRETQYF. CDR3 coding DNA: TGTGCCAGCAGCTCCCCGACAAGAGAGACCCAGTACTTC.